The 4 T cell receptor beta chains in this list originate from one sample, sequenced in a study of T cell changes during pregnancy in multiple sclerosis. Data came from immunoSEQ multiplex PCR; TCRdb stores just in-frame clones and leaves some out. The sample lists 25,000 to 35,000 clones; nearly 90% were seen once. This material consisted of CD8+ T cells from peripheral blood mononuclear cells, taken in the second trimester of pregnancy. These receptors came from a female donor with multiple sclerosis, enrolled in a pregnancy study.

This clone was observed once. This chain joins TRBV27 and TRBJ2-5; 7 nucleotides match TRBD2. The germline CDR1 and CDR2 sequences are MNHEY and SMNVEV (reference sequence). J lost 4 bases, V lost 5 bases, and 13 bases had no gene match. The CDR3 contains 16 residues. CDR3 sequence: CASSPGTLGRGETQYF. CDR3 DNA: TGTGCCAGCAGTCCCGGGACCCTAGGGAGGGGAGAGACCCAGTACTTC.

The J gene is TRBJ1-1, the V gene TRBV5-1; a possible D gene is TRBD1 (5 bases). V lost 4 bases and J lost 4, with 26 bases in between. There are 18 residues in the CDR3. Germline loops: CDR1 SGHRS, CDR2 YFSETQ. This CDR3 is CASSPSGGLMGQGTEAFF. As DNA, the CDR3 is TGCGCCAGCAGCCCCTCCGGAGGGCTGATGGGTCAGGGCACTGAAGCTTTCTTT.

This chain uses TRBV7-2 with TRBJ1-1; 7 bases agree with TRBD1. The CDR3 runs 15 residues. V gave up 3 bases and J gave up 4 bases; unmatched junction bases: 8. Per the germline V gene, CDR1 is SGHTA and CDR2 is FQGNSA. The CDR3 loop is CASSLPGSGGTEAFF. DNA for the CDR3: TGTGCCAGCAGCTTGCCGGGGTCAGGGGGCACTGAAGCTTTCTTT.

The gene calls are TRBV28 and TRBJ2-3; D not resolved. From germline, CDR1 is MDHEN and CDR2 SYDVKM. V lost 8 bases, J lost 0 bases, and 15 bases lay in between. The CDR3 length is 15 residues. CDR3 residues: CASYPLSSSTDTQYF. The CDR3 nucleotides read TGTGCCAGCTATCCCCTAAGCTCTAGCACAGATACGCAGTATTTT.